This T cell receptor beta chain emerged from a study of shared clonotypes between healthy human individuals. Study-wide context: Donors were two women and three men aged 18 to 49.

This CDR3 comprises 11 residues. V shed 6 bases and J shed 12 bases, with 15 bases lying between them. Germline V lookup: CDR1 SQVTM, CDR2 ANQGSEA. Selected positively for CCR7 and CD45RO-negative, naive CD8 cells excluded terminally differentiated effector memory CD45RA+ cells. Replicate PCRs for sorted subsets used approximately 190 ng DNA; this equaled about 30,000 T cell genomes. TCRdb's table, derived via immunoSEQ multiplex PCR, lists solely in-frame clones and lacks some. Altogether roughly 770,000 clones are present, 95% to 97% being singletons, with the ten largest covering about 0.22%. The chain has TRBV29-1 and TRBJ2-1, with a possible D match to TRBD2 (6 bases). This TCR was sampled from a man aged 25-45 years in good health. Specimen: naive CD8+ T cells sorted from blood. The CDR3, as DNA: TGCAGCGTGGAGACTAGTCTGGGGCAGTTCTTC. Translated: CSVETSLGQFF.